This T cell receptor beta chain appears in the sequencing data of a study of shared clonotypes between healthy human individuals. For the study at large: Per donor, CD8 memory used one plate, CD8 naive used two, CD4 memory used three and CD4 naive used three. Study-wide results and limits: Memory subsets had estimated richness that was generally smaller than that of naive subsets.

This table comes from immunoSEQ multiplex PCR, and its TCRdb copy is limited to in-frame clones, with some not included. The table includes more than 1.2 million clones, approximately 98.5% detected once. All participating donors were Caucasian adults from Nashville, Tennessee. Worth noting for this clone: As yet, its antigen is unknown.

The germline gives CDR1 MNHEY, CDR2 SVGAGI. The CDR3 has 15 amino acids. V was pared by 6 bases and J by 3 bases, with 14 bases between. This TCR derives from a man between 25 and 39 years old in good health. The J gene is TRBJ2-2, the V gene TRBV6-5, with TRBD1 as a possible D gene (5 bases). Sequenced material: naive CD4+ T cells sorted from blood. Described subset: CD45RA+ positively selected. CDR3 residues: CASRIIDRYTGELFF. The CDR3 DNA reads as TGTGCCAGCAGAATTATCGACAGATACACCGGGGAGCTGTTTTTT.